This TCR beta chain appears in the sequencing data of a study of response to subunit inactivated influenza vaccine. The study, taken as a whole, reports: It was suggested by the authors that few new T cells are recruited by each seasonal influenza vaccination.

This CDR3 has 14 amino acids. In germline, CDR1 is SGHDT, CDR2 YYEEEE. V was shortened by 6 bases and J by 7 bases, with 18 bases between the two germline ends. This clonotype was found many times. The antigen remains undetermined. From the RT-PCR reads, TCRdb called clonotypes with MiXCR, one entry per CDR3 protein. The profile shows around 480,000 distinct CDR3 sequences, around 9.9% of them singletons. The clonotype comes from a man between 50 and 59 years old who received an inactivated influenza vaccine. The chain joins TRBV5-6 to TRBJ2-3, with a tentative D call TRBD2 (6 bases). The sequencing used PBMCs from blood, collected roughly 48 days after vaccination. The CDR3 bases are TGTGCCAGCACCCCCGGGGGACTGATTCATACGCAGTATTTT. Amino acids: CASTPGGLIHTQYF.